This entry features one TCR beta chain sequence. As yet, its antigen is unknown. This sample is drawn from a study of glioma-infiltrating T cells. Study context: Low-grade gliomas were grade II; glioblastomas were grade IV at initial diagnosis. Glioma patients had dexamethasone for six or fewer days before surgery. Regarding the study as a whole: A blood CDR3 motif signature was depleted in highly divergent patients.

J lost 6 bases, V lost 4 bases, and 20 bases had no gene match. CDR3 length: 19 residues. CDR1 and CDR2 from the germline V gene are MDHEN and SYDVKM. Using RNA template, CDR3s of TCR alpha and beta were amplified with iRepertoire arm-PCR. MiXCR, applied by TCRdb to the multiplex PCR reads, yields one record per CDR3 protein. Of fewer than 500,000 distinct CDR3 sequences in the sample, around 38% were seen once. Sequencing was carried out using glioma tissue, nonneoplastic brain tissue, or PBMCs (not recorded which). This sequence was found in a human donor with low-grade glioma or glioblastoma, undergoing nonglioma brain surgery, or in good health (not recorded which). The chain joins TRBV28 to TRBJ1-5; 8 nucleotides line up with TRBD1. The CDR3 DNA is TGTGCCAGCAGTTCGAGGACAGGGTTGTCGGCCCTTGTCGCTCAGCCCCAGCATTTT. As protein: CASSSRTGLSALVAQPQHF.